This TCR beta chain was sequenced during a study of T cells in Graves' hyperthyroidism and ophthalmopathy. RNA transcripts yielded amplified TCR beta CDR3 regions. HTBI primers drove first-round RT-PCR of the TCR CDR3. TCRdb independently ran MiXCR on the multiplex PCR reads; one entry per CDR3 protein. The sample yields approximately 690,000 distinct CDR3 sequences, about 20% seen once. This clonotype was counted between two and nine times. The sample taken for sequencing was blood. The clonotype comes from a man aged 25 to 45 with Graves' ophthalmopathy.

For the CDR3, the DNA is TGTGCCAGCAGGGGTTGGAACGGGGGCACCTATGGCTACACCTTC. This gives the protein CASRGWNGGTYGYTF. This sequence joins TRBV3-1 and TRBJ1-2, with D maybe TRBD1 (6 bases). The CDR3 extends over 15 amino acids. Germline V CDR1 and CDR2: LGHDT, YNNKEL (reference sequence). V lost 6 bases and J 4 bases, leaving 18 bases between the germline ends.